This is a list of T cell receptor beta chains from one sample in a study of cytomegalovirus exposure and HLA in healthy donors. Produced via immunoSEQ multiplex PCR; TCRdb's table is partial and in-frame only. The data contain approximately 100,000 clones, around 80% of them singletons. Input material: PBMCs. These receptors all stem from a female donor in good health and CMV-seropositive. Each CDR3 is given with its conserved first and last residue. The D gene is left open where the match is weak. Not all rows give a size; the values are once, few, many and, for expanded clones, a class.

TRBJ1-1,TRBD1,once,TRBV7-9,TGTGCCAGCAGCCCCGGACAGGGGTCGAACACTGAAGCTTTCTTT,CASSPGQGSNTEAFF
TRBJ2-3,-,-,TRBV16,TGTGCCAGCAGCCTGACTAGGGGAGATACGCAGTATTTT,CASSLTRGDTQYF
TRBJ2-7,TRBD2,-,TRBV6-1,TGTGCCAGCAGTGAAGGACTAGCGGGGTCCGGGATGGCCTACGAGCAGTACTTC,CASSEGLAGSGMAYEQYF
TRBJ1-1,TRBD1,-,TRBV27,TGTGCCAGCCACAAGCTAGACAGGGGCGCTGTCACTGAAGCTTTCTTT,CASHKLDRGAVTEAFF
TRBJ2-7,TRBD1,once,TRBV7-9,TGTGCCAGCAGCCCCAGGGGACAGGGGATCTACGAGCAGTACTTC,CASSPRGQGIYEQYF
TRBJ2-7,-,-,TRBV4-1,TGCGCCAGCAGCCAACAGAGGACAGACCCTGGCGAGCAGTACTTC,CASSQQRTDPGEQYF
TRBJ1-3,TRBD1,-,TRBV16,TGTGCCAGCAGCCCCCATGGACAGGGGGCAACTGGTGGAAACACCATATATTTT,CASSPHGQGATGGNTIYF
TRBJ2-3,-,-,TRBV10-3,TGTGCCATCAGAGAGGGCGGGATGAGCACAGATACGCAGTATTTT,CAIREGGMSTDTQYF
TRBJ2-4,TRBD2,-,TRBV12-5,TGTGCTAGTGGTCCGCCGGGGGGAAACAGTCAGTACTTC,CASGPPGGNSQYF
TRBJ2-3,TRBD2,-,TRBV15,TGTGCCACCAGCAGAGAGGGACTATTTGATACGCAGTATTTT,CATSREGLFDTQYF
TRBJ2-2,-,-,TRBV7-7,TGTGCCAGCAGCCCGCTATTAGGGGCCTCGAACACCGGGGAGCTGTTTTTT,CASSPLLGASNTGELFF
TRBJ2-6,-,-,TRBV2,TGTGCCAGCAGTGACTGGGGCTCTGGGGCCAACGGCCTGACTTTC,CASSDWGSGANGLTF
TRBJ2-2,-,-,TRBV10-2,TGCGCCAGCGGCGGGGCGTACACCGGGGAGCTGTTTTTT,CASGGAYTGELFF
TRBJ2-5,-,-,TRBV19,TGTGCCAGTAGTAAGGCAGGGAAGGCTCAAGAGACCCAGTACTTC,CASSKAGKAQETQYF
TRBJ2-5,-,few,TRBV29-1,TGCAGCGTTCCTAGCCAAGAGACCCAGTACTTC,CSVPSQETQYF
TRBJ2-2,-,-,TRBV19,TGTGCCAGTAATGGGCAGAACACCGGGGAGCTGTTTTTT,CASNGQNTGELFF
TRBJ1-6,-,-,TRBV5-6,TGTGCCAGCAGCTTGCGGGGAAGCTCCTATAATTCACCCCTCCACTTT,CASSLRGSSYNSPLHF
TRBJ2-5,TRBD2,-,TRBV5-1,TGCGCCAGCAGCCCCTCGGCTAGCGGTCCGGGGACCCAGTACTTC,CASSPSASGPGTQYF
TRBJ1-4,TRBD1,-,TRBV6-4,TGTGCCAGCAGTGCCACAGGGGGCCGTAATGAAAAACTGTTTTTT,CASSATGGRNEKLFF
TRBJ2-6,-,-,TRBV18,TGTGCCAGCTCACCGGCCGCGACTGGGGCCAACGGCCTGACTTTC,CASSPAATGANGLTF
TRBJ1-5,-,few,TRBV21-1,TGTGCCACCAACGGTCGGACAGGGCCTCTTTATAGCAATCAGCCCCAGCATTTT,CATNGRTGPLYSNQPQHF
TRBJ2-3,TRBD2,-,TRBV6-1,TGTGCCAGCAGTGAAGGGTGGCTAGCGGGGAAAAGCACAGATACGCAGTATTTT,CASSEGWLAGKSTDTQYF
TRBJ2-5,TRBD2,-,TRBV19,TGTGCCAGTAGTGACACTAGCGGGGGGGCCAAGACCCAGTACTTC,CASSDTSGGAKTQYF
TRBJ1-4,TRBD1,-,TRBV6-6,TGTGCCAGCAGTTTCACCGGGACAGGGGTAGAAAAACTGTTTTTT,CASSFTGTGVEKLFF
TRBJ2-3,-,-,TRBV27,TGTGCCAGCAGTTCCAGCGGTTTACTCACAGATACGCAGTATTTT,CASSSSGLLTDTQYF
TRBJ1-4,-,-,TRBV2,TGTGCCAGCAGCCCTTTGGACACGTACGGTGGGGCAACTAATGAAAAACTGTTTTTT,CASSPLDTYGGATNEKLFF
TRBJ1-2,TRBD1,-,TRBV19,TGTGCCAGTAGCTCCGCCGGGACAGGTGAAAACTATGGCTACACCTTC,CASSSAGTGENYGYTF
TRBJ2-7,TRBD1,-,TRBV6-5,TGTGCCAGCAGTGACAGAGGGACAGACTACGAGCAGTACTTC,CASSDRGTDYEQYF
TRBJ1-2,-,-,TRBV6-5,TGTGCCAGGGGGAGGGACGGGTACTATGGCTACACCTTC,CARGRDGYYGYTF
TRBJ1-3,TRBD1,-,TRBV5-1,TGCGCCAGCAGCTCCGGGACAGTAAACTCTGGAAACACCATATATTTT,CASSSGTVNSGNTIYF
TRBJ1-2,TRBD1,-,TRBV7-8,TGTGCCAGCAGCCACCGGGACAGGGGAGGCTACACCTTC,CASSHRDRGGYTF
TRBJ2-7,TRBD2,-,TRBV11-2,TGTGCCAGCAGCTTAGTTAAGGGACTAGCCTACGAGCAGTACTTC,CASSLVKGLAYEQYF
TRBJ2-5,TRBD2,few,TRBV7-2,TGTGCCAGCAGCCCAGGGGCGGGGGGACTCCCTCTAGAGACCCAGTACTTC,CASSPGAGGLPLETQYF
TRBJ2-1,TRBD1,-,TRBV19,TGTGCCAGTAGTATAGGGACAGGGATCAATGAGCAGTTCTTC,CASSIGTGINEQFF
TRBJ1-4,-,-,TRBV7-9,TGTGCCAGCAGCCATTCAGCAACTAATGAAAAACTGTTTTTT,CASSHSATNEKLFF
TRBJ2-1,TRBD1,-,TRBV4-1,TGCGCCAGCAGCCCATTGGACAGGGGATTCAATGAGCAGTTCTTC,CASSPLDRGFNEQFF
TRBJ1-1,-,-,TRBV5-6,TGTGCCAGCAGCTTGGTGGCAGGGGTGGTCACTGAAGCTTTCTTT,CASSLVAGVVTEAFF
TRBJ1-4,TRBD1,-,TRBV7-9,TGTTCCAGCAGCCCGCAGGGGGGAGCTAATGAAAAACTGTTTTTT,CSSSPQGGANEKLFF